The 16 T cell receptor beta chains listed next were all sequenced from one sample in a study of blood T cell repertoires in COVID-19. Assay used: immunoSEQ multiplex PCR; TCRdb lists only in-frame clones, some missing. In the table there are 120,000 or so clones, roughly 91% of which are singletons. What was sequenced was peripheral blood. The receptor set was obtained from a human donor in a cohort sampled during active COVID-19.

V is TRBV5-1 and J is TRBJ2-1; 9 bases line up with TRBD2. Germline loops: CDR1 SGHRS, CDR2 YFSETQ. V gave up 0 bases and J gave up 6 bases; unmatched junction bases: 4. The CDR3 has 15 amino acids. The CDR3 protein is CASSLGWTSANEQFF. In nucleotides, the CDR3 is TGCGCCAGCAGCTTGGGTTGGACTAGCGCCAATGAGCAGTTCTTC.

The chain joins TRBV10-3 to TRBJ2-2; TRBD1 matches at 7 bases. Germline CDR1 reads ENHRY; CDR2 reads SYGVKD. The CDR3 has 12 amino acids. J lost 7 bases, V lost 5 bases, and 1 base had no gene match. The CDR3 loop reads CAISQGVGELFF. The CDR3 region has the DNA TGTGCCATCAGTCAGGGGGTCGGGGAGCTGTTTTTT.

The genes are TRBV6-5 and TRBJ1-2; TRBD1 is a possible D gene (6 bases). The V gene's germline CDR1 is MNHEY and CDR2 SVGAGI. The CDR3 runs to 14 residues. V shed 7 bases and J shed 8 bases, with 20 bases lying between them. The CDR3 DNA reads TGTGCCAGCACCCAAGGGAGCAACAGGGACGGCTACACCTTC. Translation: CASTQGSNRDGYTF.

The V and J genes are TRBV5-1 and TRBJ2-7; TRBD1 aligns across 7 bases. The CDR3 extends over 13 amino acids. V dropped 4 bases and J dropped 1; count of bases not matched to a gene: 2. Germline CDR1 and CDR2: SGHRS and YFSETQ. The CDR3 region is CASSRDRSYEQYF. CDR3 nucleotide sequence: TGCGCCAGCAGCCGGGACAGATCCTACGAGCAGTACTTC. Together with reference TRBV5-1 and TRBJ2-7, the CDR3 gives the full variable domain: KAGVTQTPRYLIKTRGQQVTLSCSPISGHRSVSWYQQTPGQGLQFLFEYFSETQRNKGNFPGRFSGRQFSNSRSEMNVSTLELGDSALYLCASSRDRSYEQYFGPGTRLTVT.

Notes on this clone: Other DNA sequences in the same sample also yield this CDR3. V gene TRBV6-5 combines with J gene TRBJ1-5, with TRBD1 as a possible D gene (6 bases). The germline gives CDR1 MNHEY, CDR2 SVGAGI. Trimming took off 2 bases at V and 5 bases at J, with 10 bases between the two ends. The CDR3 length is 14 residues. DNA of the CDR3: TGTGCCAGCAGTTACAGGGGGAACCATCAGCCCCAGCATTTT. Translating it yields CASSYRGNHQPQHF.

This chain joins TRBV10-3 and TRBJ2-1; a possible D gene is TRBD1 (5 bases). Trimming removed 6 bases at V and 6 bases at J, with 15 bases between. CDR3 length equals 14 residues. In germline, CDR1 is ENHRY, CDR2 SYGVKD. The CDR3 is CAIRPGQPSNEQFF. The DNA of the CDR3 is TGTGCCATCAGACCAGGGCAGCCTAGCAATGAGCAGTTCTTC.

This clone came up a few times. V usage is TRBV27 and J usage is TRBJ1-5, with D uncertain. Per germline, CDR1 MNHEY and CDR2 SMNVEV (reference sequence). This CDR3 is built from 15 residues. V shed 4 bases and J shed 7 bases, with 17 bases lying between them. The CDR3 nucleotides read TGTGCCAGCAGTTCAATTCCGCTCGAGGGACAGCCCCAGCATTTT. Translated: CASSSIPLEGQPQHF.

This chain connects TRBV11-2 to TRBJ1-5; 7 nucleotides match TRBD1. Germline lookup yields CDR1 SGHAT and CDR2 FQNNGV. The CDR3 is made up of 14 amino acids. The junction had 6 bases not matched to a gene; V was cut back by 5 bases and J by 5 bases. Here the CDR3 DNA reads TGTGCCAGCAGCAAAACAGGGGAATATCAGCCCCAGCATTTT. Encoded protein: CASSKTGEYQPQHF.

This chain connects TRBV4-2 to TRBJ2-1, with a possible D match to TRBD1 (5 bases). The CDR3 has 18 residues. Germline loops: CDR1 LGHNA, CDR2 YNFKEQ. Deletions cut 0 bases from V and 6 bases from J, with 21 bases between. The CDR3 spells CASSQDPATAPRVNEQFF. The CDR3 DNA sequence: TGTGCCAGCAGCCAAGATCCCGCGACAGCGCCTAGAGTCAATGAGCAGTTCTTC.

The chain joins TRBV27 to TRBJ2-1; no firm D call. The length of the CDR3 is 14 residues. The germline gives CDR1 MNHEY, CDR2 SMNVEV (reference sequence). With 4 bases removed from V and 3 bases from J, the gap between germline ends came to 10 bases. CDR3 in DNA: TGTGCCAGCAGTTGGGCTGATAACTACAATGAGCAGTTCTTC. Its protein product is CASSWADNYNEQFF.

As for this clone: One end of the junction fails to match germline, which may point to a read error. This chain joins TRBV7-7 and TRBJ2-2; 10 positions match TRBD1. The CDR3 spans 16 residues. CDR1 SSHAT and CDR2 FNYEAQ come from the germline V gene (reference sequence). The DNA for the CDR3 is TGTGCTAGCAGCGAAACCGGGACAGGGGTGGCCGGGGAGCTGTTTTTT. Its protein is CASSETGTGVAGELFF.

The genes are TRBV27 and TRBJ1-1, with D perhaps TRBD1 (6 bases). The length of the CDR3 is 16 residues. In germline, CDR1 is MNHEY, CDR2 SMNVEV (reference sequence). Trimming took 7 bases from V and 5 from J, leaving 23 bases between them. The CDR3 spells CASTPRRGGTWTEAFF. CDR3 nucleotide sequence: TGTGCCAGCACCCCAAGGAGGGGGGGGACCTGGACTGAAGCTTTCTTT.

The gene calls are TRBV3-1 (or the pseudogene TRBV3-2) and TRBJ2-5, with D maybe TRBD1 (5 bases). The CDR3 length is 18 residues. Germline lookup yields CDR1 LGHDT and CDR2 YNNKEL (reference sequence). Trimming removed 0 bases at V and 0 bases at J, with 17 bases between. The CDR3 region has the DNA TGTGCCAGCAGCCAAGAGGATTCGTTAGACAGAAACCAAGAGACCCAGTACTTC. This translates into CASSQEDSLDRNQETQYF.

A remark on this clone: Distinct nucleotide sequences in the sample also encode this CDR3. The genes are TRBV18 and TRBJ2-6, with 7 bases matching TRBD1. The V segment lost 3 bases and the J segment 0 bases; nucleotides outside the gene matches: 11. The CDR3 sequence is 19 residues long. The germline gives CDR1 KGHSH, CDR2 LQKENI. The CDR3 is CASSPLGQVSSSGANVLTF. DNA for the CDR3: TGTGCCAGCTCACCTCTAGGACAGGTATCTTCCTCTGGGGCCAACGTCCTGACTTTC.

This clone was recorded once. V is TRBV7-9 and J is TRBJ2-7; tentatively, D is TRBD1 (5 bases). V lost 3 bases to trimming and J lost 0 bases, with 9 bases between them. The CDR3 sequence is 14 residues long. Germline values: CDR1 SEHNR, CDR2 FQNEAQ (reference sequence). CDR3 protein: CASSFDRSSYEQYF. In DNA form, the CDR3 reads TGTGCCAGCAGCTTCGACAGAAGCTCCTACGAGCAGTACTTC.

This chain joins TRBV4-1 and TRBJ2-1, with 9 bases that match TRBD2. J gave up 1 base and V 0 bases, and 4 bases lay outside the gene matches. The length of the CDR3 is 17 residues. Germline V gene data show CDR1 as MGHRA and CDR2 as YSYEKL. DNA of the CDR3: TGCGCCAGCAGCCAAGATCTCAGCGGGGGGTCCTACAATGAGCAGTTCTTC. It translates to CASSQDLSGGSYNEQFF.